The clone carrying this T cell receptor (beta chain) came up many times. This entry is derived from a study of early T cells in non-severe SARS-CoV-2 infection. Whole-study context: RNA in bulk from unsorted whole blood was sequenced, and chains were unpaired.

Individual cDNA molecules were tagged with unique molecular identifiers. TCRdb fed the 5' RACE reads into MiXCR, producing one record per CDR3 protein. The table lists approximately 37,000 distinct CDR3 sequences, roughly 4.3% of them singletons. The sample was whole blood. This receptor was obtained from an adult who was a healthcare worker with PCR-confirmed SARS-CoV-2 infection or an uninfected control (not recorded which).

DNA for the CDR3: TGTGCCAGCAGCAAAGTGGCGGGACCCCCATCTTTC. Amino acids: CASSKVAGPPSF. The chain recombines TRBV21-1 with TRBJ1-2; the table gives TRBD1 as D, unverified against the DNA. TRBV21-1 is a pseudogene segment. This CDR3 has 12 residues.